The 26 T cell receptor beta chains presented below share a single source sample, sequenced in a study of cytomegalovirus exposure and HLA in healthy donors. The PCR had 60 Vbeta and 13 Jbeta primers. Data came from immunoSEQ multiplex PCR; TCRdb stores just in-frame clones and leaves some out. The sample contains approximately 110,000 clones, 60% to 85% of which appear only once. The sample was PBMCs. The receptors come from a female donor in good health and CMV-seropositive.

V and J are TRBV2 and TRBJ2-1; 7 positions match TRBD2. Trimming removed 6 bases from V and 3 bases from J; junction bases left unmatched: 14. CDR3 size: 17 residues. CDR1 SNHLY and CDR2 FYNNEI come from the germline V gene. The CDR3 region is CASSKGGAGSSYNEQFF. CDR3 coding DNA: TGTGCCAGCAGCAAGGGAGGGGCGGGAAGCAGCTACAATGAGCAGTTCTTC.

The J gene is TRBJ1-2, the V gene TRBV5-1; 8 nucleotides align to TRBD1. The junction had 9 bases not matched to a gene; V was cut back by 5 bases and J by 6 bases. The CDR3 spans 14 residues. The V gene's germline CDR1 is SGHRS and CDR2 YFSETQ. This CDR3 is CASSSDRGRNGYTF. The CDR3 coding sequence is TGCGCCAGCAGTTCCGACAGGGGACGGAATGGCTACACCTTC.

J is TRBJ2-1 and V is TRBV30; maybe TRBD2 (6 bases). Germline CDR1 is GTSNPN and CDR2 is SVGIG (reference sequence). Trimming left V 0 bases short and J 6 bases short, with 12 bases between. The CDR3 is made up of 14 amino acids. CDR3 coding DNA: TGTGCCTGGAGTGTCCTCGGGACTGCCAATGAGCAGTTCTTC. It translates to CAWSVLGTANEQFF. The full variable domain, rest sourced from reference TRBV30 and TRBJ2-1, is SQTIHQWPATLVQPVGSPLSLECTVEGTSNPNLYWYRQAAGRGLQLLFYSVGIGQISSEVPQNLSASRPQDRQFILSSKKLLLSDSGFYLCAWSVLGTANEQFFGPGTRLTVL.

The chain recombines TRBV7-2 with TRBJ1-1; TRBD1 matches at 8 bases. Germline-derived CDR1 and CDR2 are SGHTA and FQGNSA. CDR3 size: 14 residues. J gave up 11 bases and V 6 bases, and 14 bases lay outside the gene matches. The CDR3 loop reads CASSFARTGIGAFF. The CDR3 DNA is TGTGCCAGCAGTTTCGCCCGGACAGGGATCGGCGCTTTCTTT.

The chain combines TRBV18 with TRBJ1-1; 9 nucleotides align to TRBD1. CDR1 KGHSH and CDR2 LQKENI come from the germline V gene. Trimming cost V 6 bases and J 5 bases; bases outside gene matches: 7. The CDR3 length is 14 residues. Here the CDR3 DNA reads TGTGCCAGCTCTAAGGGACAGGGTTTAACTGAAGCTTTCTTT. It specifies CASSKGQGLTEAFF.

This rearrangement joins TRBV28 to TRBJ2-7; 8 bases are a match to TRBD2. CDR1 and CDR2 from the germline V gene are MDHEN and SYDVKM. The CDR3 is 14 amino acids. The J segment lost 3 bases and the V segment lost 7 bases, leaving 8 bases of the junction unmatched. CDR3 in amino acids: CASTDGGGRYEQYF. The CDR3 bases are TGTGCCAGCACCGACGGGGGGGGGCGCTACGAGCAGTACTTC.

The V and J genes are TRBV5-1 and TRBJ1-2; the D gene is possibly TRBD1 (5 bases). This CDR3 contains 14 residues. Between the trimmed V and J ends, which lost 4 bases and 3 bases, there was a span of 13 bases. Germline loops: CDR1 SGHRS, CDR2 YFSETQ. The CDR3 sequence is CASSPWGDDYGYTF. The CDR3 DNA is TGCGCCAGCAGCCCGTGGGGGGACGACTATGGCTACACCTTC.

This chain joins TRBV7-8 and TRBJ1-1; 11 bases are shared with TRBD1. Trimming at V came to 5 bases and at J to 5 bases, leaving 7 bases not matched to a gene. Looked up from germline, CDR1 is SGHVS and CDR2 is FQNEAQ. This CDR3 is built from 15 residues. CDR3 sequence reads: CASSRGTGGRTEAFF. The CDR3 DNA follows: TGTGCCAGCAGCCGAGGGACAGGGGGAAGGACTGAAGCTTTCTTT.

V usage is TRBV5-5 and J usage is TRBJ2-7, with a tentative D call TRBD2 (6 bases). Germline V gives CDR1 SGHKS, CDR2 YYEKEE (reference sequence). This CDR3 spans 16 amino acids. Trimming took off 2 bases at V and 12 bases at J, with 27 bases between the two ends. The CDR3 DNA reads as TGTGCCAGCAGCTTTGGTATTTCGGATAGCGGCAATACAGGGTACTTC. Protein product: CASSFGISDSGNTGYF.

V usage is TRBV19 and J usage is TRBJ1-5; possibly TRBD1 for D (5 bases). Germline V gene lookup returns CDR1 LNHDA and CDR2 SQIVND (reference sequence). There are 13 residues in the CDR3. Trimming pared 3 bases from V and 9 bases from J, leaving 12 bases between. The CDR3 DNA follows: TGTGCCAGTAGTATTCAAAGGGGCCGGCCCCAGCATTTT. This codes for CASSIQRGRPQHF.

The chain couples TRBV2 to TRBJ1-2; tentative D call: TRBD1 (5 bases). The CDR3 loop spans 12 amino acids. V dropped 8 bases and J dropped 3 bases, with 10 bases sitting between them. Per germline, CDR1 SNHLY and CDR2 FYNNEI. The CDR3 bases are TGTGCCAGCCGGGGGTGGGACTATGGCTACACCTTC. Its translation: CASRGWDYGYTF.

The chain couples TRBV27 to TRBJ2-7; no clear D. CDR1 and CDR2 (germline): MNHEY, SMNVEV (reference sequence). This CDR3 is built from 16 residues. Trimming took off 3 bases at V and 5 bases at J, with 20 bases between the two ends. CDR3: CASSLSPDPPQDEQYF. CDR3 coding DNA: TGTGCCAGCAGTTTGTCCCCAGATCCCCCCCAGGACGAGCAGTACTTC.

The V and J genes are TRBV28 and TRBJ2-7; 9 bases map to TRBD2. V lost 6 bases, J lost 7 bases, and 7 bases stayed unmatched. CDR1 MDHEN and CDR2 SYDVKM come from the germline V gene. The length of the CDR3 is 13 residues. The CDR3 region has the DNA TGTGCCAGCAGGCCTAGCGGGACCTCTGAGCAGTACTTC. As protein: CASRPSGTSEQYF.

The chain joins TRBV5-4 to TRBJ2-7; 10 bases are shared with TRBD2. The CDR3 length is 15 residues. The V gene end was trimmed by 3 bases and the J gene end by 5 bases; junction bases not matched to a gene: 8. Looked up from germline, CDR1 is SGHNT and CDR2 is YYREEE (reference sequence). CDR3 nucleotide sequence: TGTGCCAGCAGCTACCTAGCGGGAGATCGGGACGAGCAGTACTTC. Translating it yields CASSYLAGDRDEQYF.

The chain employs TRBV28 and TRBJ1-2; TRBD1 matches at 7 bases. CDR1 MDHEN and CDR2 SYDVKM come from the germline V gene. Germline trimming cut 6 bases from V and 2 bases from J; bases unmatched to any gene: 9. The CDR3 consists of 15 residues. CDR3 sequence reads: CASRTPRGRNYGYTF. The CDR3 DNA follows: TGTGCCAGCAGAACTCCCAGGGGGAGGAACTATGGCTACACCTTC.

A remark on this clone: At one boundary the junction diverges from the germline segment, which might be a read error. This chain uses TRBV15 with TRBJ1-1; D is ambiguous. The CDR3 runs 15 residues. Germline V gives CDR1 LNHNV, CDR2 YYDKDF (reference sequence). DNA for the CDR3: TGTGCCACCACCAGAGGTTTTTATACGGACACTGAAGCTTTCTTT. This encodes CATTRGFYTDTEAFF. Full variable domain (missing parts from reference TRBV15 and TRBJ1-1): DAMVIQNPRYQVTQFGKPVTLSCSQTLNHNVMYWYQQKSSQAPKLLFHYYDKDFNNEADTPDNFQSRRPNTSFCFLDIRSPGLGDTAMYLCATTRGFYTDTEAFFGQGTRLTVV.

This chain uses TRBV6-5 with TRBJ2-3, with D tentatively TRBD1 (5 bases). V was trimmed by 2 bases and J by 5 bases, leaving 8 bases between them. The CDR3 is 13 residues long. Germline assignment: CDR1 MNHEY and CDR2 SVGAGI. The CDR3 DNA is TGTGCCAGCAGTTACCGCCAGGGAGATACGCAGTATTTT. Translated: CASSYRQGDTQYF.

This clone has only one observation. This chain connects TRBV28 to TRBJ1-2; 8 nucleotides agree with TRBD1. Germline V gene lookup returns CDR1 MDHEN and CDR2 SYDVKM. J was trimmed by 3 bases and V by 6 bases; bases with no gene match: 6. The CDR3 loop spans 14 amino acids. CDR3 nucleotide sequence: TGTGCCAGCAGACTGACAGGGGCTTACTATGGCTACACCTTC. Translating it yields CASRLTGAYYGYTF.

This chain joins TRBV19 and TRBJ1-1, with D possibly being TRBD1 (5 bases). Trimming shortened V by 6 bases and J by 2 bases, and 13 bases separated the two germline ends. CDR1 and CDR2 (germline): LNHDA, SQIVND (reference sequence). The length of the CDR3 is 14 residues. CDR3 in amino acids: CASRPTGVNTEAFF. For the CDR3, the DNA is TGTGCCAGTAGGCCGACGGGGGTAAACACTGAAGCTTTCTTT.

The rearrangement uses TRBV5-1 and TRBJ2-2; D might be TRBD1 (6 bases). Trimming pared 3 bases from V and 1 base from J, leaving 10 bases between. This CDR3 comprises 15 residues. Germline assignment: CDR1 SGHRS and CDR2 YFSETQ. CDR3 in DNA: TGCGCCAGCAGCTCAAAACAGGGGAACACCGGGGAGCTGTTTTTT. Translation gives CASSSKQGNTGELFF.

The chain has TRBV12-5 and TRBJ2-7; D not certain. Looked up from germline, CDR1 is LGHNT and CDR2 is FRNRAP. CDR3 length: 12 amino acids. Trimming stripped 5 bases from V and 5 bases from J, with 10 bases between. As DNA, the CDR3 is TGTGCTAGTGGTCCCAGTTCAGACGAGCAGTACTTC. Amino acids: CASGPSSDEQYF.

V gene TRBV7-9 combines with J gene TRBJ2-2, with D possibly matching TRBD1 (7 bases). The CDR3 spans 15 residues. Germline V gene lookup returns CDR1 SEHNR and CDR2 FQNEAQ (reference sequence). V lost 7 bases and J lost 2, with 14 bases in between. For the CDR3, the DNA is TGTGCCAGCACTGACAGGGACTCTAACACCGGGGAGCTGTTTTTT. Amino acids: CASTDRDSNTGELFF.

V usage is TRBV6-1 and J usage is TRBJ1-5, with 10 positions matching TRBD1. Losses at the gene ends were 5 bases for V and 6 bases for J; bases not matched to a gene: 1. CDR3 length equals 13 residues. The V gene's germline CDR1 is MNHNS and CDR2 SASEGT. CDR3 in amino acids: CASSRQGAQPQHF. CDR3 DNA: TGTGCCAGCAGTAGACAGGGGGCTCAGCCCCAGCATTTT.

Turning to this clone: The junction departs from the called germline gene at one end, perhaps through a read error. The CDR3 bases are TGTGCCAGCAGCTTAGATGTCCAAGACAATGGGCAGTTCTTC. It yields the protein CASSLDVQDNGQFF. The rearrangement links TRBV11-2 to TRBJ2-1; no clear D. Germline V lookup: CDR1 SGHAT, CDR2 FQNNGV. This CDR3 has 14 residues.

The V and J genes are TRBV29-1 and TRBJ2-2; TRBD1 matches 7 bases. V shed 4 bases, J shed 5 bases, and the junction held 4 bases outside the gene matches. In germline, CDR1 is SQVTM, CDR2 ANQGSEA. The CDR3 totals 13 residues. The CDR3 DNA sequence: TGCAGCGTTGGCCAGGGGGTGACCGGGGAGCTGTTTTTT. It is translated as CSVGQGVTGELFF.

The V call is TRBV30, the J call TRBJ2-2, with D uncertain. Between the trimmed V and J ends, which lost 0 bases and 7 bases, there was a span of 9 bases. This CDR3 is 13 amino acids long. Germline CDR1 reads GTSNPN; CDR2 reads SVGIG (reference sequence). For the CDR3, the DNA is TGTGCCTGGAGTGTACGGGTGGGCGGGGAGCTGTTTTTT. Protein product: CAWSVRVGGELFF.